These T cell receptor beta chains were read from a single sample in a study of blood T cell repertoires in COVID-19. The protocol was immunoSEQ multiplex PCR, while the TCRdb copy is restricted to in-frame clones and leaves out a portion. Found here are about 170,000 clones, 80% to 85% of them singletons; the top ten hold about 14%. The source material was peripheral blood. Receptors originate from a woman aged 70-85 years with COVID-19, enrolled during active disease. Each CDR3 is given with its conserved first and last residue. A D gene is named only where the DNA matches it firmly. Clone size is shown for a subset of rows, as once, few, many or a class of expanded clone.

v_call	d_call	cdr3_length	j_call	clone_size	cdr3_aa	cdr3_nt
TRBV25-1	TRBD2	16	TRBJ2-1	-	CASSRPGTSGYNEQFF	TGTGCCAGCAGTCGACCCGGGACTAGCGGGTACAATGAGCAGTTCTTC
TRBV5-4	-	13	TRBJ1-2	-	CASSKRANYGYTF	TGTGCCAGCAGCAAACGCGCTAACTATGGCTACACCTTC
TRBV15	TRBD2	16	TRBJ2-7	-	CATSRGTSGFSYEQYF	TGTGCCACCAGCAGAGGAACTAGCGGATTCTCCTACGAGCAGTACTTC
TRBV9	TRBD1	13	TRBJ1-2	-	CASSPRTGEGYTF	TGTGCCAGCAGCCCGCGGACAGGGGAAGGCTACACCTTC
TRBV7-2	-	14	TRBJ1-2	-	CASSLARGTYGYTF	TGTGCCAGCAGCTTAGCCCGGGGGACCTATGGCTACACCTTC
TRBV7-2	-	14	TRBJ2-5	-	CASSPTLALGTQYF	TGTGCCAGCAGCCCAACACTAGCTCTGGGGACCCAGTACTTC
TRBV5-1	-	19	TRBJ1-2	-	CASSARLTGSPDYDYGYTF	TGCGCCAGCAGCGCGCGACTGACAGGTTCACCCGACTACGACTATGGCTACACCTTC
TRBV6-5	-	15	TRBJ1-5	-	CASMGGRASNQPQHF	TGTGCCAGCATGGGGGGAAGGGCAAGCAATCAGCCCCAGCATTTT
TRBV19	-	13	TRBJ1-1	-	CASRLTGNTEAFF	TGTGCCAGTAGGTTAACAGGGAACACTGAAGCTTTCTTT
TRBV5-6	-	13	TRBJ2-5	-	CASSLRASGTQYF	TGTGCCAGCAGCTTGCGAGCCTCGGGAACCCAGTACTTC
TRBV5-1	-	15	TRBJ1-2	-	CASSFAQGTIYGYTF	TGCGCCAGCAGCTTCGCGCAGGGGACTATCTATGGCTACACCTTC
TRBV18	-	15	TRBJ2-5	few	CASSPTAGPQETQYF	TGTGCCAGCTCCCCAACAGCGGGCCCACAAGAGACCCAGTACTTC
TRBV3-1/TRBV3-2	-	15	TRBJ2-1	-	CASTRTAKTGNEQFF	TGTGCCAGCACTCGGACAGCCAAAACGGGCAATGAGCAGTTCTTC
TRBV28	-	14	TRBJ1-2	few	CASSLVQQVYGYTF	TGTGCCAGCAGTTTAGTCCAACAGGTCTATGGCTACACCTTC
TRBV11-2	-	18	TRBJ1-3	many	CASSLSLGRTSSGNTIYF	TGTGCCAGCAGCTTATCTCTTGGCAGGACTAGCTCTGGAAACACCATATATTTT
TRBV2	-	11	TRBJ2-7	-	CASRGGYEQYF	TGTGCCAGCAGGGGGGGCTACGAGCAGTACTTC
TRBV24-1	-	15	TRBJ1-2	-	CATSDPHRESGGYTF	TGTGCCACCAGTGACCCGCACAGGGAAAGCGGTGGCTACACCTTC
TRBV5-1	-	16	TRBJ1-1	-	CASSLFSRNTNTEAFF	TGCGCCAGCAGCTTGTTTTCTCGAAACACGAACACTGAAGCTTTCTTT
TRBV6-6	-	15	TRBJ1-4	-	CASSYKWRSWEKLFF	TGTGCCAGCAGTTACAAGTGGAGGAGTTGGGAAAAACTGTTTTTT
TRBV5-5	TRBD1	15	TRBJ1-1	-	CASSSVGQGGTEAFF	TGTGCCAGCAGCTCGGTAGGACAGGGCGGAACTGAAGCTTTCTTT
TRBV18	TRBD1	16	TRBJ2-3	-	CASSPQGAWGTDTQYF	TGTGCCAGCTCACCACAGGGGGCTTGGGGCACAGATACGCAGTATTTT
TRBV28	TRBD1	15	TRBJ1-1	-	CASSKPGQGVPEAFF	TGTGCCAGCAGTAAGCCGGGACAGGGGGTTCCTGAAGCTTTCTTT
TRBV7-2	-	16	TRBJ2-4	-	CASSFPQGGAKNIQYF	TGTGCCAGCAGCTTCCCCCAGGGCGGAGCCAAAAACATTCAGTACTTC
TRBV10-3	TRBD1	16	TRBJ2-1	-	CAISEIGTVSYNEQFF	TGTGCCATCAGTGAGATCGGGACAGTCTCCTACAATGAGCAGTTCTTC
TRBV19	-	13	TRBJ1-2	-	CATKPGHDYGYTF	TGTGCCACAAAACCGGGACACGATTATGGCTACACCTTC
TRBV5-1	TRBD2	17	TRBJ2-2	-	CASSNKTSGGNTGELFF	TGCGCCAGCAGCAACAAGACTAGCGGGGGGAACACCGGGGAGCTGTTTTTT
TRBV28	TRBD1	14	TRBJ1-1	-	CASSLDRGSTEAFF	TGTGCCAGCAGTCTAGACAGGGGATCTACTGAAGCTTTCTTT
TRBV28	TRBD2	18	TRBJ2-3	-	CASSSSGRRGRSTDTQYF	TGTGCCAGCAGTTCAAGCGGGAGAAGAGGAAGAAGCACAGATACGCAGTATTTT
TRBV5-6	TRBD2	16	TRBJ2-7	-	CASSPYLTSESYEQYF	TGTGCCAGCAGCCCATACCTGACTAGCGAGTCCTACGAGCAGTACTTC
TRBV7-9	-	16	TRBJ2-2	-	CASSFLQGISTGELFF	TGTGCCAGCAGTTTTCTCCAGGGTATCAGCACCGGGGAGCTGTTTTTT
TRBV3-1/TRBV3-2	-	13	TRBJ1-1	-	CASSQNQGSEAFF	TGTGCCAGCAGCCAAAATCAGGGGTCTGAAGCTTTCTTT
TRBV7-9	TRBD1	15	TRBJ1-6	-	CASSSYRGRNSPLHF	TGTGCCAGCAGCTCCTACAGGGGGCGGAATTCACCCCTCCACTTT
TRBV6-5	-	13	TRBJ1-1	-	CASSLGRNTEAFF	TGTGCCAGCAGCCTGGGCAGGAACACTGAAGCTTTCTTT
TRBV30	TRBD1	12	TRBJ1-1	-	CALTGRNTEAFF	TGTGCCCTGACAGGGAGGAACACTGAAGCTTTCTTT
TRBV6-5	TRBD2	14	TRBJ2-3	-	CASIGGRVADTQYF	TGTGCCTCAATCGGCGGGAGGGTCGCAGATACGCAGTATTTT
TRBV19	-	13	TRBJ1-6	-	CASSFRGDSPLHF	TGTGCCAGTAGTTTTCGGGGAGATTCACCCCTCCACTTT
TRBV5-4	TRBD1	14	TRBJ2-1	-	CASQGQGDVNEQFF	TGTGCCAGCCAAGGACAGGGGGATGTCAATGAGCAGTTCTTC
TRBV28	-	14	TRBJ1-1	-	CASSLLTENTEAFF	TGTGCCAGCAGTCTACTTACAGAGAACACTGAAGCTTTCTTT
TRBV5-1	TRBD1	17	TRBJ2-5	-	CASSPNLHDRAWETQYF	TGCGCCAGCAGCCCCAACTTACACGACAGGGCGTGGGAGACCCAGTACTTC
TRBV28	-	14	TRBJ1-5	-	CASSLGPGSQPQHF	TGTGCCAGCAGTCTGGGACCCGGGAGCCAGCCCCAGCATTTT
TRBV11-3	TRBD2	17	TRBJ2-2	once	CASSFLLAGLNTGELFF	TGTGCCAGCAGCTTTCTCCTAGCGGGGCTGAACACCGGGGAGCTGTTTTTT
TRBV30	-	15	TRBJ1-5	-	CAWSVPGFGNQPQHF	TGTGCCTGGAGTGTGCCGGGGTTCGGCAATCAGCCCCAGCATTTT
TRBV5-4	-	13	TRBJ2-5	-	CASSLGRPETQYF	TGTGCCAGCAGCTTGGGGAGGCCAGAGACCCAGTACTTC
TRBV11-2	TRBD1	16	TRBJ1-6	-	CASSRTGELHNSPLHF	TGTGCCAGCAGCCGAACAGGGGAGCTTCATAATTCACCCCTCCACTTT
TRBV30	TRBD2	16	TRBJ2-5	-	CAWSADRLAGVETQYF	TGTGCCTGGAGTGCCGACCGACTAGCGGGAGTCGAGACCCAGTACTTC
TRBV2	-	13	TRBJ1-6	-	CASHRDPNSPLHF	TGTGCCAGCCACAGGGATCCCAATTCACCCCTCCACTTT